This is a list of T cell receptor beta chains from one sample in a study of blood T cell repertoires in COVID-19. Measured with immunoSEQ multiplex PCR; TCRdb has only the in-frame clones, and not every one. The data hold fewer than 350,000 clones, with approximately 83% observed a single time. Sequenced: peripheral blood. The receptors stem from a woman aged 25 to 39 who had recovered from COVID-19. CDR3s include the opening cysteine and the closing phenylalanine or tryptophan. A D gene is named only where the DNA matches it firmly. Part of the rows lack a size; the others show once, few, many or a class for expanded clones.

abundance	d_gene	v_gene	j_gene	CDR3nt	CDR3aa
-	TRBD2	TRBV5-1	TRBJ2-5	TGCGCCAGCGCTCGCGTAGCGGGGGCCCAAGAGACCCAGTACTTC	CASARVAGAQETQYF
-	-	TRBV6-5	TRBJ2-7	TGTGCCAGCAGTTACTCGCCAGGAACCTACGAGCAGTACTTC	CASSYSPGTYEQYF
many	TRBD2	TRBV5-4	TRBJ2-7	TGTGCCAGCAGCACCAGCGGGAACGAGCAGTACTTC	CASSTSGNEQYF
few	TRBD2	TRBV2	TRBJ2-7	TGTGCCAGCAGAGAACTAGCGGCAAGCTACGAGCAGTACTTC	CASRELAASYEQYF
-	TRBD1	TRBV2	TRBJ1-5	TGTGCCAGCAGCGAAGGACAGGGTTATCAGCCCCAGCATTTT	CASSEGQGYQPQHF
-	-	TRBV10-3	TRBJ1-4	TGTGCCATCAGTGAAACAGAAGATAATGAAAAACTGTTTTTT	CAISETEDNEKLFF
-	-	TRBV12-3/TRBV12-4	TRBJ1-1	TGTGCCAGCAGTTTACCCGGACAGCCTGGGGCTTTCTTT	CASSLPGQPGAFF
-	TRBD2	TRBV19	TRBJ2-7	TGTGCCAGCCAGGCTAGCGGTACCTACGAGCAGTACTTC	CASQASGTYEQYF
few	-	TRBV28	TRBJ1-1	TGTGCCAGCAGCCCTGCTCGTCGGTCGGGAGGGAAATTCTTT	CASSPARRSGGKFF
few	TRBD1	TRBV3-1/TRBV3-2	TRBJ1-6	TGTGCCAGCAGCCAAGCTGACAGGGAGAATTCACCCCTCCACTTT	CASSQADRENSPLHF
-	TRBD1	TRBV27	TRBJ1-6	TGTGCCAGCAGTGTCTTCCGTGACAGGGGTTCACTCAGTCCTCTTAATTCACCCCTCCACTTT	CASSVFRDRGSLSPLNSPLHF
-	-	TRBV21-1	TRBJ2-6	TGTGCCAGCACCCTCCAGGGGGCGCTGGCAGGGGCCAACGTCCTGACTTTC	CASTLQGALAGANVLTF
-	-	TRBV7-2	TRBJ2-3	TGTGCCAGCAGCCCCTGGACTGGTGGGGGCACAGATACGCAGTATTTT	CASSPWTGGGTDTQYF
-	TRBD1	TRBV24-1	TRBJ2-1	TGTGCCACCAGTGACACGGGACAGGGGGACTACAATGAGCAGTTCTTC	CATSDTGQGDYNEQFF
-	-	TRBV30	TRBJ1-1	TGTGCCTGGAGTGTGAGGGTTGGCGAAGCTTTCTTT	CAWSVRVGEAFF
-	-	TRBV7-9	TRBJ1-2	TGTGCCAGCAGCTCTTACAGGGCCTTCCAAGAAGGCTACACCTTC	CASSSYRAFQEGYTF
-	TRBD1	TRBV6-5	TRBJ1-2	TGTGCCAGCAGTTACTCTTGGTCAGGGGGCGCTGGAGGCTACACCTTC	CASSYSWSGGAGGYTF
-	-	TRBV15	TRBJ2-3	TGTGCCACCAGCAGAGTGACTTCTCGGATCACAGATACGCAGTATTTT	CATSRVTSRITDTQYF
-	-	TRBV7-2	TRBJ2-1	TGTGCCAGCAGCCCGGGACTCCTTTACAATGAGCAGTTCTTC	CASSPGLLYNEQFF
-	-	TRBV11-2	TRBJ2-6	TGTGCCAGCAGCTCACTTCAGAGGAGCGGTGGGGCCAACGTCCTGACTTTC	CASSSLQRSGGANVLTF
few	TRBD2	TRBV11-2	TRBJ2-2	TGTGCCAGCACCCAACTAGCGGCGAACACCGGGGAGCTGTTTTTT	CASTQLAANTGELFF
-	-	TRBV7-2	TRBJ1-6	TGTGCCAGCAGCTTAAGCGGGTTTAATTCACCCCTCCACTTT	CASSLSGFNSPLHF
-	TRBD1	TRBV7-2	TRBJ1-1	TGTGCCAGCAGCTCCACCCGGGACAGGGGGAGAGCTTTCTTT	CASSSTRDRGRAFF
-	-	TRBV3-1/TRBV3-2	TRBJ1-5	TGTGCCAGCAGCCCAATGGCGGAGCAGCCCCAGCATTTT	CASSPMAEQPQHF
-	TRBD1	TRBV6-6	TRBJ2-7	TGTGCCAGCAGTTACTCCCTCGGGACAGGGGACGTTGAGCAGTACTTC	CASSYSLGTGDVEQYF
-	-	TRBV19	TRBJ1-2	TGTGCCAGTAGTACCTTAGGAGGGTTCAACTATGGCTACACCTTC	CASSTLGGFNYGYTF
-	TRBD2	TRBV12-5	TRBJ2-2	TGTGCTAGTGGTTTAGGGCTAGCGGGGCCCACCGGGGAGCTGTTTTTT	CASGLGLAGPTGELFF
-	-	TRBV4-1	TRBJ1-2	TGCGCCAGCAGCCAAGGAACAGTCGGCTACACCTTC	CASSQGTVGYTF
-	-	TRBV6-5	TRBJ2-7	TGTGCCAGCAGTCCTGGACTGAACGAGCAGTACTTC	CASSPGLNEQYF
-	TRBD2	TRBV7-2	TRBJ2-3	TGTGCCAGCAGCTTCCGTCGCGGGAGTGGAGATACGCAGTATTTT	CASSFRRGSGDTQYF
-	TRBD1	TRBV9	TRBJ1-3	TGTGCCAGCAGCGTAGGGACAGGGCTCTCTGGAAACACCATATATTTT	CASSVGTGLSGNTIYF
-	TRBD1	TRBV13	TRBJ2-3	TGTGCCAGCAGCTTAAACAGGGGGTGGGAGGGCACAGATACGCAGTATTTT	CASSLNRGWEGTDTQYF
-	-	TRBV7-9	TRBJ2-3	TGTGCCAGCAGCCCACCTAAGACAGATACGCAGTATTTT	CASSPPKTDTQYF
-	TRBD1	TRBV27	TRBJ2-1	TGTGCCAGCAGATTAAACCGGGACAGTTGGTACAATGAGCAGTTCTTC	CASRLNRDSWYNEQFF
-	-	TRBV9	TRBJ2-7	TGTGCCAGCAGCGGTAGCGGTAGCTCCTACGAGCAGTACTTC	CASSGSGSSYEQYF
-	-	TRBV7-6	TRBJ2-3	TGTGCCAGCAGCTTAGCGGGGGGGCGCACAGATACGCAGTATTTT	CASSLAGGRTDTQYF
-	TRBD1	TRBV5-6	TRBJ1-2	TGTGCCAGCAGCTTCGACAGGGGAAGGGGTGGCTACACCTTC	CASSFDRGRGGYTF
-	-	TRBV28	TRBJ1-2	TGTGCCAGCAGTTATTCTAGGACTCTTAACTATGGCTACACCTTC	CASSYSRTLNYGYTF
-	TRBD1	TRBV11-2	TRBJ1-2	TGTGCCAGCAGCTTAGAGAGGACAGGGGTGCTCGGCTACACCTTC	CASSLERTGVLGYTF
-	-	TRBV7-9	TRBJ2-3	TGTGCCAGCAGCGACTATAGGGCAGCTAGCACAGATACGCAGTATTTT	CASSDYRAASTDTQYF
-	TRBD2	TRBV30	TRBJ2-3	TGTGCCTGGAGTTTCAGCGGGGGGGGGACAGATACGCAGTATTTT	CAWSFSGGGTDTQYF
-	-	TRBV19	TRBJ2-2	TGTGCCAGTATGCTGGGGGGTGGGGCCGGGGAGCTGTTTTTT	CASMLGGGAGELFF
-	-	TRBV7-3	TRBJ2-3	TGTGCCAGCAGCATATCGGGAGCGCGGGGAGATACGCAGTATTTT	CASSISGARGDTQYF
-	TRBD2	TRBV2	TRBJ2-5	TGTGCCAGCAGTGCCCTGACTAGCGGGCAAGAGACCCAGTACTTC	CASSALTSGQETQYF
-	-	TRBV21-1	TRBJ1-3	TGTGCCAGCAGCAAAAAACCTGGACAGGGAGGTAGGGGGTTCTCTGGAAACACCATATATTTT	CASSKKPGQGGRGFSGNTIYF
-	TRBD2	TRBV6-5	TRBJ2-3	TGTGCCAGCAGCTCGGGGGGAGGGTTCACAGATACGCAGTATTTT	CASSSGGGFTDTQYF
-	-	TRBV7-9	TRBJ2-7	TGTGCCAGCAGCTCGCGGGACGGCTCCTACGAGCAGTACTTC	CASSSRDGSYEQYF
-	-	TRBV4-1	TRBJ1-1	TGCGCCAGCAGCCCCGCCGGCGGGGGAGGGTTCACTGAAGCTTTCTTT	CASSPAGGGGFTEAFF
-	-	TRBV10-3	TRBJ2-6	TGTGCCATCAGTGGAGGAACCCGAACCGGGGCCAACGTCCTGACTTTC	CAISGGTRTGANVLTF
-	TRBD2	TRBV27	TRBJ2-1	TGTGCCAGCAGTTCCTGGACTAGCGGGGCCAACAATGAGCAGTTCTTC	CASSSWTSGANNEQFF
few	-	TRBV7-9	TRBJ1-2	TGTGCCAGCAGCTCCCTAGACAGATACTACACCTTC	CASSSLDRYYTF
-	-	TRBV6-1	TRBJ2-7	TGTGCCAGCAGTGAACAGATCACTCGGGGGATCTCCTACGAGCAGTACTTC	CASSEQITRGISYEQYF
-	TRBD1	TRBV2	TRBJ2-7	TGTGCCAGCAGGACGGGACAGGCGAGACCCGAGCAGTACTTC	CASRTGQARPEQYF